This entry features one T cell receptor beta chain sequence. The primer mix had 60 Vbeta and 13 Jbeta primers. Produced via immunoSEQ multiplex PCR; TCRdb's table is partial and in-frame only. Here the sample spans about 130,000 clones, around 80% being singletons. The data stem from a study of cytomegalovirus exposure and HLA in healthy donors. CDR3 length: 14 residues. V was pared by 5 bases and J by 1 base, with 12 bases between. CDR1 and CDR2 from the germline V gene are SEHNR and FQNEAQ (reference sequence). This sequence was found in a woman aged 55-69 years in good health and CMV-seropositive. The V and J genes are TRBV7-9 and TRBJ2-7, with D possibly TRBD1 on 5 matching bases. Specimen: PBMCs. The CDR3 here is CASSLQVNSYEQYF. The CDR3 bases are TGTGCCAGCAGCCTACAGGTGAATTCCTACGAGCAGTACTTC. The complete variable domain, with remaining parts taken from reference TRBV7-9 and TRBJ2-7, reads DTGVSQNPRHKITKRGQNVTFRCDPISEHNRLYWYRQTLGQGPEFLTYFQNEAQLEKSRLLSDRFSAERPKGSFSTLEIQRTEQGDSAMYLCASSLQVNSYEQYFGPGTRLTVT.